This TCR beta chain was recovered during a study of molecular identifiers for immune sequencing clone quantification. Points from the study as a whole: Clones exceeding 20 RNA copies carried over 97% of effector molecules but under 1% of naive-cell molecules.

CDR3 length equals 15 residues. Germline V gives CDR1 LNHDA, CDR2 SQIVND (reference sequence). V was clipped by 1 base and J by 5 bases, with 14 bases between them. This clonotype was detected a few times. The antigen remains unidentified. The authors sorted naive CD8 T cells as CD8+CD4-CCR7+CD45RA+. Previously described methods and listed TCR primers produced bulk TCR libraries. TCRdb called the PCR reads again in MiXCR, with one record for every CDR3 protein. The table lists more than 450,000 distinct CDR3 sequences, roughly a fifth of them singletons. The TCR sequence derives from a human donor in good health. Some libraries in this study had Jurkat cell RNA spiked in. Sequences were obtained from naive CD8+ T cells from blood, with Jurkat cell RNA spiked in. Subset reported: FACS-sorted CD8+CD4-CCR7+CD45RA+ naive T cells. The chain is built from TRBV19 and TRBJ1-1; D may be TRBD1 (6 bases). CDR3 in amino acids: CASSIGDRGRTEAFF. The CDR3 DNA reads TGTGCCAGTAGTATAGGAGACCGGGGGCGTACTGAAGCTTTCTTT.